Shown below are 15 T cell receptor beta chains from a single sample sequenced in a study of blood T cells in healthy people across ages. A second PCR, run for roughly 7 to 12 cycles, used a sample-barcoded 5' primer plus a J-beta primer mix. TCRdb itself ran the 5' RACE reads through MiXCR, one entry per CDR3 protein. The table includes 750,000 to 950,000 distinct CDR3 sequences, roughly 24% detected once. These sequences were also reported in another study, on T cells of mothers and their children.

The sample taken for sequencing was blood. The receptors were gathered from a boy younger than 18 in good health.

This clonotype appeared a few times. The rearrangement joins TRBV29-1 to TRBJ2-1, with 8 bases fitting TRBD2. With V trimmed by 0 bases and J by 4 bases, 8 bases remained unmatched. The CDR3 has 16 amino acids. CDR1 is SQVTM, CDR2 ANQGSEA, per germline. The CDR3 DNA reads TGCAGCGTTGAAGACGACAGCGGGGGAATTTACAATGAGCAGTTCTTC. It yields the protein CSVEDDSGGIYNEQFF.

This clonotype came up a few times. This chain joins TRBV28 and TRBJ2-6; 9 bases line up with TRBD1. Per the germline V gene, CDR1 is MDHEN and CDR2 is SYDVKM. V shed 8 bases and J 3 bases; nucleotides not matched to a gene: 8. The CDR3 has 16 amino acids. CDR3 nucleotide sequence: TGTGCCAGCGCTACAGGGGGCCTAAGTGGGGCCAACGTCCTGACTTTC. It yields the protein CASATGGLSGANVLTF.

The table lists this clonotype with many counts. The rearrangement links TRBV10-3 to TRBJ2-5; D uncertain. V gave up 5 bases and J gave up 13 bases, with 14 bases separating them. Germline assignment: CDR1 ENHRY and CDR2 SYGVKD. The CDR3 is made up of 11 amino acids. This chain's CDR3 is CAISIGYVRYF. The CDR3 coding sequence is TGTGCCATCAGTATTGGGTATGTTCGGTACTTC.

This chain links TRBV9 with TRBJ2-5, with 7 bases that match TRBD1. The DNA end lines up better with TRBJ2-7; the J call may be wrong. In germline, CDR1 is SGDLS, CDR2 YYNGEE. There are 14 residues in the CDR3. The CDR3: CASSPGTDPYEQYF. CDR3 nucleotides: TGTGCCAGCAGCCCGGGGACAGATCCCTACGAGCAGTACTTC.

This clonotype showed up just a few times. The rearrangement links TRBV2 to TRBJ1-6, with TRBD1 identical over 7 bases. V trimming: 3 bases; J trimming: 2 bases; junction bases outside the gene matches: 4. The CDR3 is 16 residues long. Per the germline V gene, CDR1 is SNHLY and CDR2 is FYNNEI. The CDR3 loop is CASSDRGSPYNSPLHF. The CDR3 DNA is TGTGCCAGCAGTGACAGGGGGAGTCCCTATAATTCACCCCTCCACTTT.

This rearrangement joins TRBV3-1 to TRBJ2-5; no clear D. V lost 1 base and J 0 bases, leaving 9 bases between the germline ends. The V gene's germline CDR1 is LGHDT and CDR2 YNNKEL (reference sequence). The CDR3 spans 15 residues. The CDR3 protein is CASSQAGKYQETQYF. In DNA, the CDR3 is TGTGCCAGCAGCCAAGCGGGTAAATACCAAGAGACCCAGTACTTC.

The rearrangement joins TRBV6-2 or TRBV6-3 to TRBJ2-3; D may be TRBD2 (5 bases). V lost 8 bases to trimming and J lost 0 bases, with 9 bases between them. Germline V lookup: CDR1 MNHEY, CDR2 SVGEGT. This CDR3 comprises 13 residues. The CDR3 is CASGRGSTDTQYF. CDR3 in DNA: TGTGCCAGCGGCCGGGGTAGCACAGATACGCAGTATTTT.

This chain uses TRBV18 with TRBJ2-7; 10 bases are shared with TRBD2. Losses at the gene ends were 5 bases for V and 0 bases for J; bases not matched to a gene: 4. CDR3 size: 15 residues. Germline V gives CDR1 KGHSH, CDR2 LQKENI. CDR3 sequence: CASSSGGVSSYEQYF. The CDR3 DNA sequence: TGTGCCAGCTCAAGCGGGGGGGTAAGCTCCTACGAGCAGTACTTC.

The rearrangement joins TRBV18 to TRBJ1-2; 9 bases line up with TRBD1. This CDR3 is 13 amino acids long. V lost 3 bases, J lost 6 bases, and 2 bases stayed unmatched. Germline values: CDR1 KGHSH, CDR2 LQKENI. The CDR3 loop is CASSPDRGNGYTF. CDR3 nucleotides: TGTGCCAGCTCACCCGACAGGGGGAATGGCTACACCTTC.

This clonotype was recorded at least ten times. The rearrangement uses TRBV5-1 and TRBJ2-5, with TRBD2 matching over 7 bases. CDR1 SGHRS and CDR2 YFSETQ come from the germline V gene. After removal of 5 bases from V and 5 bases from J, the junction contained 12 bases not matched to a gene. The CDR3 is made up of 15 amino acids. In DNA form, the CDR3 reads TGCGCCAGCAGGGTAACCGGGACTAAGGACGAGACCCAGTACTTC. The encoded protein is CASRVTGTKDETQYF. Full variable domain (missing parts from reference TRBV5-1 and TRBJ2-5): KAGVTQTPRYLIKTRGQQVTLSCSPISGHRSVSWYQQTPGQGLQFLFEYFSETQRNKGNFPGRFSGRQFSNSRSEMNVSTLELGDSALYLCASRVTGTKDETQYFGPGTRLLVL.

The chain links TRBV4-1 to TRBJ2-5; 10 bases are a match to TRBD1. The DNA end lines up better with TRBJ2-7; the J call may be wrong. Per germline, CDR1 MGHRA and CDR2 YSYEKL. CDR3 length equals 16 residues. The CDR3 nucleotides are TGCGCCAGCAGCGAAACACCGGGACAGGGGCGCCACGAGCAGTACTTC. Translation gives CASSETPGQGRHEQYF.

The chain has TRBV12-3 or TRBV12-4 and TRBJ1-4; D might be TRBD1 (5 bases). There are 14 residues in the CDR3. V dropped 8 bases and J dropped 6 bases, with 16 bases sitting between them. The DNA of the CDR3 is TGTGCCAGCGGGCGTGGGGGGAGGGATGAAAAACTGTTTTTT. Amino acid sequence: CASGRGGRDEKLFF.

J is TRBJ2-7 and V is TRBV7-3; 7 positions match TRBD1. The germline CDR1 and CDR2 sequences are SGHTA and FQGTGA. V gave up 11 bases and J gave up 0 bases; unmatched junction bases: 10. The CDR3 is made up of 14 amino acids. CDR3 sequence: CAGDRLFRSYEQYF. In DNA form, the CDR3 reads TGTGCCGGGGACAGACTCTTCCGCTCCTACGAGCAGTACTTC.

This clonotype was detected a few times. The chain employs TRBV19 and TRBJ2-3; 7 bases align to TRBD2. The V and J ends lost 6 bases and 4 bases, in that order; junction bases with no gene match: 4. The CDR3 loop spans 13 amino acids. Germline V gene data show CDR1 as LNHDA and CDR2 as SQIVND (reference sequence). Here the CDR3 DNA reads TGTGCCAGTAGCCCGGGGGGATCAGATACGCAGTATTTT. Its protein product is CASSPGGSDTQYF.

This chain joins TRBV2 and TRBJ2-2, with TRBD1 identical over 7 bases. Germline CDR1 and CDR2: SNHLY and FYNNEI. This CDR3 spans 14 amino acids. V trimming: 9 bases; J trimming: 3 bases; junction bases outside the gene matches: 7. CDR3 in DNA: TGTGCCAGAAAGGTTACAGGGGACACCGGGGAGCTGTTTTTT. Protein sequence: CARKVTGDTGELFF. Filled out from reference TRBV2 and TRBJ2-2, the complete variable domain reads EPEVTQTPSHQVTQMGQEVILRCVPISNHLYFYWYRQILGQKVEFLVSFYNNEISEKSEIFDDQFSVERPDGSNFTLKIRSTKLEDSAMYFCARKVTGDTGELFFGEGSRLTVL.